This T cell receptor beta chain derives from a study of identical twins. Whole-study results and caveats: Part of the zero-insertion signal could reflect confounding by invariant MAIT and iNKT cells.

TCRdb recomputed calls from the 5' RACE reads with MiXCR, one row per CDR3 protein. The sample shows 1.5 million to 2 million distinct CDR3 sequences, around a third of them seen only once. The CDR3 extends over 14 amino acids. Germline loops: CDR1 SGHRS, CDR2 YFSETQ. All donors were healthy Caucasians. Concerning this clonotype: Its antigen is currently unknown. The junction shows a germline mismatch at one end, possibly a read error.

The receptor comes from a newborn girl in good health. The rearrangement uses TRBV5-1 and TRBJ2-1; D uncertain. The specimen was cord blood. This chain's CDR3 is CASSLAHSYNGQFF. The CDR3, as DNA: TGCGCCAGCAGCTTGGCCCACTCCTACAATGGGCAGTTCTTC.